The 29 T cell receptor beta chains in this list originate from one sample, sequenced in a study of Graves' ophthalmopathy and Graves' hyperthyroidism. Amplification targeted the TCR beta CDR3 regions, with RNA transcripts as the source material. Following a first-round RT-PCR that used HTBI primers, a second-round multiplex PCR was carried out. TCRdb independently ran MiXCR on the multiplex PCR reads; one entry per CDR3 protein. Seen here are roughly 700,000 distinct CDR3 sequences, 40% observed once, and the top ten hold roughly 46%. The sample taken for sequencing was peripheral blood. These receptors originate from an adult man with Graves' ophthalmopathy.

This clonotype was recorded many times. V is TRBV7-8 and J is TRBJ1-1; D gene ambiguous. This CDR3 has 13 amino acids. V dropped 3 bases and J dropped 3 bases, with 8 bases sitting between them. Per germline, CDR1 SGHVS and CDR2 FQNEAQ. The CDR3 DNA follows: TGTGCCAGCAGCTTTCGAGCGGACACTGAAGCTTTCTTT. Protein: CASSFRADTEAFF.

This clonotype was found a few times. The gene calls are TRBV7-9 and TRBJ2-2, with a possible D match to TRBD1 (5 bases). From germline, CDR1 is SEHNR and CDR2 FQNEAQ (reference sequence). This CDR3 is built from 17 residues. V gave up 3 bases and J gave up 4 bases, with 18 bases separating them. The CDR3 loop reads CASSLKQGTFGTGELFF. The CDR3, as DNA: TGTGCCAGCAGCTTGAAGCAGGGAACTTTTGGCACCGGGGAGCTGTTTTTT.

This clonotype has only a few counts. The V and J genes are TRBV7-9 and TRBJ2-2; D unclear. The CDR3 loop spans 12 amino acids. The V end lost 8 bases, the J end lost 6 bases, and 10 bases lay between the germline ends. Germline-derived CDR1 and CDR2 are SEHNR and FQNEAQ (reference sequence). In nucleotides, the CDR3 is TGTGCCAGCTGGGTGGTAGCCGGGGAGCTGTTTTTT. Its protein is CASWVVAGELFF.

The J gene is TRBJ1-2, the V gene TRBV10-3, with TRBD1 identical over 10 bases. After removal of 10 bases from V and 2 bases from J, the junction contained 10 bases not matched to a gene. This CDR3 has 15 amino acids. CDR1 and CDR2 from the germline V gene are ENHRY and SYGVKD. CDR3 bases: TGTGCCAGCAGGATCGGGGACAGGGGAAACTATGGCTACACCTTC. It specifies CASRIGDRGNYGYTF.

This chain joins TRBV19 and TRBJ1-6, with 8 bases fitting TRBD1. The CDR3 loop spans 14 amino acids. V shed 7 bases, J shed 9 bases, and the junction held 8 bases outside the gene matches. CDR1 LNHDA and CDR2 SQIVND come from the germline V gene (reference sequence). The CDR3 sequence is CASTHQGASSPLHF. CDR3 nucleotides: TGTGCCAGTACCCACCAGGGGGCAAGTTCACCCCTCCACTTT. The whole variable domain, remainder taken from reference TRBV19 and TRBJ1-6, is DGGITQSPKYLFRKEGQNVTLSCEQNLNHDAMYWYRQDPGQGLRLIYYSQIVNDFQKGDIAEGYSVSREKKESFPLTVTSAQKNPTAFYLCASTHQGASSPLHFGNGTRLTVT.

This clonotype was found a few times. The rearrangement joins TRBV25-1 to TRBJ1-4, with TRBD1 matching over 8 bases. CDR1 is MGHDK and CDR2 is SYGVNS in the germline V gene. The CDR3 has 15 residues. J gave up 8 bases and V 2 bases, and 7 bases lay outside the gene matches. In DNA form, the CDR3 reads TGTGCCAGCAGTGAAGCTACGGACAGGGAGGAAAAACTGTTTTTT. Its protein is CASSEATDREEKLFF.

As regards this clonotype: The junction shows a germline mismatch at one end, possibly a read error. The V call is TRBV10-3, the J call TRBJ1-2; D is ambiguous. This CDR3 contains 13 residues. Germline lookup yields CDR1 ENHRY and CDR2 SYGVKD. CDR3 sequence reads: CASSYSGSDGYTF. The DNA for the CDR3 is TGTGCCAGCAGTTACTCGGGGTCGGATGGCTACACCTTC.

This clonotype was picked up a small number of times. DNA for the CDR3: TGTGCCAGTAGTTTTGGTCGGGGATATAGCAATCAGCCCCAGCATTTT. Its translation: CASSFGRGYSNQPQHF. V gene TRBV19 combines with J gene TRBJ1-5, with no clear D. The CDR3 sequence is 16 residues long. The ends were cut back, 5 bases at V and 0 bases at J, with 14 bases in the middle. Germline CDR1 is LNHDA and CDR2 is SQIVND (reference sequence).

At least ten counts were recorded for this clonotype. The chain joins TRBV9 to TRBJ1-6, with a possible D match to TRBD1 (6 bases). V shed 2 bases and J shed 7 bases, with 10 bases lying between them. CDR3 length: 14 residues. Per germline, CDR1 SGDLS and CDR2 YYNGEE. CDR3 protein: CASSVSGENSPLHF. DNA for the CDR3: TGTGCCAGCAGCGTCTCAGGGGAAAATTCACCCCTCCACTTT. The whole variable domain, filled in from reference TRBV9 and TRBJ1-6, reads DSGVTQTPKHLITATGQRVTLRCSPRSGDLSVYWYQQSLDQGLQFLIQYYNGEERAKGNILERFSAQQFPDLHSELNLSSLELGDSALYFCASSVSGENSPLHFGNGTRLTVT.

The rearrangement links TRBV7-1 to TRBJ1-6; TRBD1 might be the D (5 bases). TRBV7-1 has ORF status, its function being uncertain. The V gene lost 6 bases and the J gene lost 7 bases, with 13 bases spanning the gap. CDR3 size: 14 residues. CDR3 bases: TGTGCCAGCAGATCACCAGGGCAAAATTCACCCCTCCACTTT. It codes for CASRSPGQNSPLHF.

This clonotype was seen repeatedly, ten times or more. CDR3 coding DNA: TGTGCCAGCAGCTTGAGTCCGGGGCCCCAGCATTTT. Protein: CASSLSPGPQHF. V usage is TRBV5-8 and J usage is TRBJ1-5; no clear D. Germline V lookup: CDR1 SGHTS, CDR2 YDEGEE. V was clipped by 1 base and J by 9 bases, with 8 bases between them. The CDR3 has 12 amino acids.

The V and J genes are TRBV12-3 or TRBV12-4 and TRBJ1-2; 7 bases are a match to TRBD1. This CDR3 contains 13 residues. V was clipped by 4 bases and J by 8 bases; unmatched bases: 7. CDR3 sequence reads: CASSWTGGGGYTF. The CDR3 DNA reads as TGTGCCAGCAGTTGGACAGGTGGGGGCGGCTACACCTTC.

Of note for this clonotype: The junction departs from germline at one end; a sequencing error may be responsible. This rearrangement joins TRBV20-1 to TRBJ1-5; D remains unclear. CDR1 DFQATT and CDR2 SNEGSKA come from the germline V gene (reference sequence). The CDR3 runs 9 residues. CDR3 sequence: CSARQHQHF. DNA for the CDR3: TGCAGTGCTAGGCAGCACCAGCATTTT.

The J gene is TRBJ2-7, the V gene TRBV7-9, with D perhaps TRBD1 (6 bases). The CDR3 has 13 residues. The germline V gene has CDR1 SEHNR and CDR2 FQNEAQ (reference sequence). Trimming cost V 5 bases and J 4 bases, with 12 bases left between them. CDR3 sequence reads: CASSQDSNYEQYF. CDR3 bases: TGTGCCAGCAGCCAGGACAGTAATTACGAGCAGTACTTC.

V gene TRBV20-1 combines with J gene TRBJ2-2; D is unresolved. The CDR3 runs to 13 residues. Germline V CDR1 and CDR2: DFQATT, SNEGSKA (reference sequence). Deletions cut 0 bases from V and 2 bases from J, with 4 bases between. The chain's CDR3 is CSAREPNTGELFF. In DNA, the CDR3 is TGCAGTGCTAGAGAGCCCAACACCGGGGAGCTGTTTTTT.

As for this clonotype: A much larger clonotype is one base distant, so this may be a read error. The chain uses TRBV10-3 and TRBJ2-7, with D perhaps TRBD1 (6 bases). Trimming pared 3 bases from V and 2 bases from J, leaving 14 bases between. The CDR3 totals 15 residues. The germline V gene encodes CDR1 ENHRY and CDR2 SYGVKD. The CDR3 here is CAISDPSRGPYEQYF. The CDR3 DNA sequence: TGTGCCATCAGTGATCCGAGCAGGGGCCCCTACGAGCAGTACTTC.

The chain has TRBV9 and TRBJ1-1, with D possibly TRBD1 on 6 matching bases. Trimming cost V 10 bases and J 1 base, with 17 bases left between them. CDR3 length: 14 residues. The germline V gene encodes CDR1 SGDLS and CDR2 YYNGEE. The CDR3 coding sequence is TGTGCCTGGAGCCGGGAGGGGGGGAACACTGAAGCTTTCTTT. It specifies CAWSREGGNTEAFF. Drawing the rest from reference TRBV9 and TRBJ1-1, the complete variable domain is DSGVTQTPKHLITATGQRVTLRCSPRSGDLSVYWYQQSLDQGLQFLIQYYNGEERAKGNILERFSAQQFPDLHSELNLSSLELGDSALYFCAWSREGGNTEAFFGQGTRLTVV.

This clonotype was found many times. Its ends do not fully match the called genes, so a read error is possible. J is TRBJ1-1 and V is TRBV7-9, with unresolved D. The length of the CDR3 is 11 residues. CDR1 and CDR2 (germline): SEHNR, FQNEAQ (reference sequence). The CDR3 loop is CASSQGAEAFF. CDR3 coding DNA: TGCGCCAGCAGCCAAGGCGCTGAAGCTTTCTTT.

The rearrangement uses TRBV29-1 and TRBJ1-1, with a weak D call TRBD1 (6 bases). V was shortened by 3 bases and J by 3 bases, with 17 bases between the two germline ends. The CDR3 runs 15 residues. Germline CDR1 is SQVTM and CDR2 is ANQGSEA. The CDR3 DNA sequence: TGCAGCGTTGAGGGGGCAGGGTATCTGGACACTGAAGCTTTCTTT. Protein: CSVEGAGYLDTEAFF.

V usage is TRBV20-1 and J usage is TRBJ2-7; TRBD1 might be the D (6 bases). Germline lookup yields CDR1 DFQATT and CDR2 SNEGSKA (reference sequence). Trimming took 5 bases from V and 2 from J, leaving 13 bases between them. The CDR3 sequence is 13 residues long. The CDR3, as DNA: TGCAGTGCTGGGACCGGGACACCCTACGAGCAGTACTTC. This encodes CSAGTGTPYEQYF.

This clonotype appeared many times. This sequence joins TRBV9 and TRBJ2-2, with D perhaps being TRBD1 or TRBD2 (6 bases each). The V end was cut by 2 bases, the J end by 9 bases, with 14 bases between. This CDR3 comprises 14 residues. Per germline, CDR1 SGDLS and CDR2 YYNGEE. The CDR3 here is CASSVGGDIRELFF. CDR3 DNA: TGTGCCAGCAGCGTTGGCGGGGACATCCGGGAGCTGTTTTTT. Based on the CDR3 plus reference TRBV9 and TRBJ2-2, the full variable domain is DSGVTQTPKHLITATGQRVTLRCSPRSGDLSVYWYQQSLDQGLQFLIQYYNGEERAKGNILERFSAQQFPDLHSELNLSSLELGDSALYFCASSVGGDIRELFFGEGSRLTVL.

V gene TRBV7-9 combines with J gene TRBJ2-2; TRBD2 matches at 10 bases. V lost 9 bases, J lost 3 bases, and 10 bases stayed unmatched. The CDR3 runs to 16 residues. The germline V gene has CDR1 SEHNR and CDR2 FQNEAQ (reference sequence). The CDR3 bases are TGTGCCAGTAGTATAACTAGCGGGATGTACACCGGGGAGCTGTTTTTT. Translating it yields CASSITSGMYTGELFF.

A few counts support this clonotype. The limits of the CDR3 on the DNA are not certain, so only TCRdb's listed CDR3 is given. This rearrangement joins TRBV2 to TRBJ1-2. Germline lookup yields CDR1 SNHLY and CDR2 FYNNEI. The length of the CDR3 is 13 amino acids, counting both ends. The chain's CDR3 is CASILDVRHGYTF.

In this sample, this clonotype turned up a few times. The gene calls are TRBV24-1 and TRBJ2-5; 11 bases align to TRBD2. Losses at the gene ends were 4 bases for V and 2 bases for J; bases not matched to a gene: 5. This CDR3 has 16 residues. From germline, CDR1 is KGHDR and CDR2 SFDVKD. The CDR3 sequence is CATSEGTSGIQETQYF. CDR3 DNA sequence: TGTGCCACCAGTGAGGGGACTAGCGGAATACAAGAGACCCAGTACTTC.

Worth noting for this clonotype: Here the CDR3 omits its conserved ending phenylalanine or tryptophan, so a read error is the likely source. The chain carries TRBV10-3 and TRBJ2-7; D may correspond to TRBD1 or TRBD2 (5 bases each). Germline V gene sequence: CDR1 ENHRY, CDR2 SYGVKD. The CDR3 totals 15 residues. The chain's CDR3 is CASSYLQDSHYEQYL. The CDR3 DNA reads as TGTGCCAGCAGTTACCTACAGGACTCCCACTACGAGCAGTACCTC.

This clonotype came up a few times. The chain joins TRBV20-1 to TRBJ2-7; D is uncertain. The V and J ends lost 5 bases and 1 base respectively, with 15 bases between them. The germline CDR1 and CDR2 sequences are DFQATT and SNEGSKA (reference sequence). This CDR3 contains 14 residues. CDR3 bases: TGCAGTGCTCAGTCGGGCGGAAGTTCCTACGAGCAGTACTTC. Amino acids: CSAQSGGSSYEQYF.

This clonotype was observed a handful of times. J is TRBJ2-5 and V is TRBV7-9; 8 bases line up with TRBD2. Looked up from germline, CDR1 is SEHNR and CDR2 is FQNEAQ (reference sequence). The CDR3 consists of 15 residues. Trimming cost V 3 bases and J 5 bases; bases outside gene matches: 8. The CDR3 here is CASSFQGLEGETQYF. CDR3 DNA sequence: TGTGCCAGCAGCTTCCAGGGACTAGAGGGGGAGACCCAGTACTTC.

The rearrangement uses TRBV25-1 and TRBJ2-2; D might be TRBD1 or TRBD2, each matching 5 bases. In germline, CDR1 is MGHDK, CDR2 SYGVNS. CDR3 length: 15 residues. V lost 6 bases, J lost 3 bases, and 14 bases lay in between. CDR3 protein: CASSQGRDYTGELFF. In DNA, the CDR3 is TGTGCCAGCAGCCAGGGACGCGATTACACCGGGGAGCTGTTTTTT.

In regard to this clonotype: The germline gene is not matched at one end of the junction; a read error may be the cause. This sequence joins TRBV7-2 and TRBJ2-6; unclear D gene. Germline assignment: CDR1 SGHTA and CDR2 FQGNSA. The CDR3 has 15 residues. The CDR3, as DNA: TGTGCCAGCAGCGTTATAGGGCCTGGGGTCAACGTCCTGACTTTC. Encoded protein: CASSVIGPGVNVLTF.